This T cell receptor (beta chain) was identified during a study of T cell responses to AZD1222 COVID-19 vaccine. The study's findings and limits: Two doses of AZD1222 preceded a rise in Spike-specific TCR breadth and depth.

Profiling relied on immunoSEQ multiplex PCR, and the TCRdb table lists in-frame clones only, not all of them. Of roughly 99,000 clones in the sample, about nine tenths were seen once. This clone was detected only once. Its target is unknown. Timing groups of about 4 and about 12 weeks for second doses were pooled. This CDR3 comprises 21 residues. V dropped 4 bases and J dropped 0 bases, with 27 bases sitting between them. Per germline, CDR1 KGHDR and CDR2 SFDVKD. Sequences were derived from peripheral blood, sampled 28 days after the second AZD1222 dose. This chain joins TRBV24-1 and TRBJ2-1; D perhaps matches TRBD2 (6 bases). This TCR came from an adult who received the AZD1222 COVID-19 vaccine. The CDR3 protein is CATSDSGLAFPAPSSYNEQFF. CDR3 sequence (DNA): TGTGCCACCAGTGACAGCGGGTTAGCCTTTCCTGCCCCGAGCTCCTACAATGAGCAGTTCTTC.